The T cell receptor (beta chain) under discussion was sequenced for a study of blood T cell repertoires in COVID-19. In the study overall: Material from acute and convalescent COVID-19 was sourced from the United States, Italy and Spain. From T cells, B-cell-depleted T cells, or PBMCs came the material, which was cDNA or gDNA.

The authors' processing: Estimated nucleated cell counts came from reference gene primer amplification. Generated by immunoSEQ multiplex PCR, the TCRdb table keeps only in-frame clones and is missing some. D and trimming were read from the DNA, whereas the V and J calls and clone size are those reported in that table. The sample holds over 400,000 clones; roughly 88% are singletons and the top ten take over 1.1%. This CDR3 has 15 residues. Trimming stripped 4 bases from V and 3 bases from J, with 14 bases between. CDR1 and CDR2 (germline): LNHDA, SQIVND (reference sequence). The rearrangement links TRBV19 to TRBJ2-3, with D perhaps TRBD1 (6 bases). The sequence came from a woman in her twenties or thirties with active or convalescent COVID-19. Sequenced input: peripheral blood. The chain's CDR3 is CASSRKTGLTDTQYF. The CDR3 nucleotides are TGTGCCAGTAGTAGGAAGACAGGTTTGACAGATACGCAGTATTTT.